This is a list of T cell receptor beta chains from one sample in a study of cytomegalovirus exposure and HLA in healthy donors. Sequencing used immunoSEQ multiplex PCR; TCRdb keeps in-frame clones, though not all of them. The sample records 120,000 or so clones, roughly 86% being singletons. The sample was PBMCs. The source of these receptors is a young man in good health and CMV-seronegative. CDR3s include the opening cysteine and the closing phenylalanine or tryptophan. D genes are given only for firm matches. The size field is filled for only some rows; it gives once, few, many or a size class.

d_call,clone_size,j_call,v_call,cdr3_nt,cdr3_aa
TRBD1,few,TRBJ2-7,TRBV6-1,TGTGCCAGCAGTAATCCGGGACAGGCGCTCTACGAGCAGTACTTC,CASSNPGQALYEQYF
TRBD1,-,TRBJ1-1,TRBV13,TGTGCCAGCAGCTCGACAGGGGGACTGAACACTGAAGCTTTCTTT,CASSSTGGLNTEAFF
-,-,TRBJ2-1,TRBV23-1,TGCGCCAGCAGTCACCTCGCCGGGAGCTCCTACAATGAGCAGTTCTTC,CASSHLAGSSYNEQFF
TRBD2,-,TRBJ2-3,TRBV19,TGTGCCAGCGCCCTCCTAGCGGGGGGTCACCTTGGCACAGATACGCAGTATTTT,CASALLAGGHLGTDTQYF
TRBD1,many,TRBJ1-1,TRBV9,TGTGCCAGCAGCGTAAGGGCAGGGGGCAACACTGAAGCTTTCTTT,CASSVRAGGNTEAFF
-,-,TRBJ2-3,TRBV9,TGTGCCAGCAGCGTAGTCGGTCAGGGGTCAGATACGCAGTATTTT,CASSVVGQGSDTQYF
-,-,TRBJ2-7,TRBV4-3,TGCGCCAGCAGCCAAGAGGCGCGGGGCCCCTACGAGCAGTACTTC,CASSQEARGPYEQYF
-,few,TRBJ2-7,TRBV2,TGTGCCAGCAGCCCCGGGGGAGTCTACGAGCAGTACTTC,CASSPGGVYEQYF
-,-,TRBJ1-2,TRBV7-2,TGTGCCAGCAGCTTAACGGGGTTAGAGTATGGCTACACCTTC,CASSLTGLEYGYTF
-,few,TRBJ1-4,TRBV5-1,TGCGCCAGACTTCGGGGGTTGAATGAAAAACTGTTTTTT,CARLRGLNEKLFF
-,-,TRBJ2-3,TRBV5-1,TGCGCCAGCAGCTTGCGCAGGGGCACAGATACGCAGTATTTT,CASSLRRGTDTQYF